The rows below give T cell receptor beta chains drawn from one sample of a study of cytomegalovirus exposure and HLA in healthy donors. Assay used: immunoSEQ multiplex PCR; TCRdb lists only in-frame clones, some missing. This repertoire shows roughly 190,000 clones, around 78% found once; its top ten account for about 2.1%. The sample taken for sequencing was PBMCs. The receptors were sampled from a woman between 25 and 40 years old in good health and CMV-seropositive. Both conserved end residues are part of each CDR3. A D gene is named only where the DNA matches it firmly. A clone size is listed for some rows: how often the clone was seen (once, few, many), or a class if it is expanded.

size: .; V: TRBV6-6; J: TRBJ1-2; D: .; DNA: TGTGCCAGCAGTCTAGACTATGGCTACACCTTC; CDR3: CASSLDYGYTF
size: .; V: TRBV5-1; J: TRBJ2-3; D: TRBD1; DNA: TGCGCCAGCAGCGCGACAGGGGGAATGACAGATACGCAGTATTTT; CDR3: CASSATGGMTDTQYF
size: .; V: TRBV18; J: TRBJ2-7; D: .; DNA: TGTGCCAGCTCACCTCCAGGCTACGAGCAGTACTTC; CDR3: CASSPPGYEQYF
size: .; V: TRBV10-3; J: TRBJ2-7; D: TRBD2; DNA: TGTGCCATCAGTGACCGGACTAGCGGGAGGTATGAGGGCGAGCAGTACTTC; CDR3: CAISDRTSGRYEGEQYF
size: .; V: TRBV11-2; J: TRBJ2-7; D: .; DNA: TGTGCCAGCAGCTTAAGGGGCAGGGAGGAGAAGCAGTACTTC; CDR3: CASSLRGREEKQYF
size: once; V: TRBV5-6; J: TRBJ1-2; D: .; DNA: TGTGCCAGCAGCTTGGGGGAGGATGGCTACACCTTC; CDR3: CASSLGEDGYTF
size: few; V: TRBV6-1; J: TRBJ1-4; D: TRBD1; DNA: TGTGCCAGCAGTCTGTCGGGACAGGGTCAAAAACTGTTTTTT; CDR3: CASSLSGQGQKLFF
size: .; V: TRBV5-1; J: TRBJ1-5; D: .; DNA: TGCGCCAGCAGCTTGGAGGGAGGGGTTGGTCAGCCCCAGCATTTT; CDR3: CASSLEGGVGQPQHF
size: .; V: TRBV5-6; J: TRBJ1-6; D: TRBD1; DNA: TGTGCCAGCAGCCCGGACAGGGGCGGTTCACCCCTCCACTTT; CDR3: CASSPDRGGSPLHF
size: .; V: TRBV29-1; J: TRBJ2-7; D: TRBD1; DNA: TGCAGCGTTGGCGCTCGGACAGGGGGCGAGCAGTACTTC; CDR3: CSVGARTGGEQYF
size: .; V: TRBV6-6; J: TRBJ2-5; D: .; DNA: TGTGCCAGCAGCCCAAACGGGGAGACCCAGTACTTC; CDR3: CASSPNGETQYF
size: .; V: TRBV10-1; J: TRBJ2-7; D: .; DNA: TGCGCCAGCAGTCGTTCCCGGGACACCGGACGGCGCGAGCAGTACTTC; CDR3: CASSRSRDTGRREQYF
size: .; V: TRBV5-1; J: TRBJ2-1; D: TRBD2; DNA: TGCGCCAGCAGCCCACGATGGGGACTAGACAATGAGCAGTTCTTC; CDR3: CASSPRWGLDNEQFF
size: few; V: TRBV20-1; J: TRBJ1-2; D: .; DNA: TGCAGTGCTAGGGGGCCCAGCTTC; CDR3: CSARGPSF
size: .; V: TRBV6-6; J: TRBJ2-1; D: TRBD2; DNA: TGTGCCAGCTTCTCTAGCGGGAGCTCCTACAATGAGCAGTTCTTC; CDR3: CASFSSGSSYNEQFF
size: .; V: TRBV7-9; J: TRBJ2-2; D: .; DNA: TGTGCCAGCAGCTTCTCCCGGGCCTATGCCCAGGGCACCGGGGAGCTGTTTTTT; CDR3: CASSFSRAYAQGTGELFF
size: .; V: TRBV19; J: TRBJ2-7; D: TRBD2; DNA: TGTGCCAGTAGTAAAACTAGCGGACCTCCCTACGAGCAGTACTTC; CDR3: CASSKTSGPPYEQYF
size: .; V: TRBV6-5; J: TRBJ2-1; D: TRBD2; DNA: TGTGCCAGCAGTTACCGGACTAGCGGAACCTACAATGAGCAGTTCTTC; CDR3: CASSYRTSGTYNEQFF
size: .; V: TRBV28; J: TRBJ1-3; D: .; DNA: TGTGCCAGCAGAGCTCAAGACTCTGGAAACACCATATATTTT; CDR3: CASRAQDSGNTIYF
size: .; V: TRBV7-9; J: TRBJ1-4; D: TRBD1; DNA: TGTGCCAGCAGCTTAATCCAGGGGGGATCTAATGAAAAACTGTTTTTT; CDR3: CASSLIQGGSNEKLFF
size: .; V: TRBV5-6; J: TRBJ2-2; D: .; DNA: TGTGCCAGCAGCTTGGGTGGAGACACCGGGGAGCTGTTTTTT; CDR3: CASSLGGDTGELFF
size: once; V: TRBV7-9; J: TRBJ2-5; D: TRBD2; DNA: TGTGCCAGCAGCTTATTAACTAGCGCAACCTACCTCCAAGAGACCCAGTACTTC; CDR3: CASSLLTSATYLQETQYF
size: .; V: TRBV29-1; J: TRBJ1-1; D: .; DNA: TGCAGCGTTGCGGAGGGTAACCTTAAAGCTTTCTTT; CDR3: CSVAEGNLKAFF
size: .; V: TRBV30; J: TRBJ2-3; D: .; DNA: TGTGCCTGGAGTCCGATTGGTGAGACTAGTGAGGGAGATACGCAGTATTTT; CDR3: CAWSPIGETSEGDTQYF
size: .; V: TRBV9; J: TRBJ1-1; D: .; DNA: TGTGCCAGCAGCGTAGATGGGGGGGGGCATCGCTCCTTT; CDR3: CASSVDGGGHRSF
size: .; V: TRBV2; J: TRBJ1-3; D: .; DNA: TGTGCCAGCACCACCCCCACGGGGGGCCCTGGAAACACCATATATTTT; CDR3: CASTTPTGGPGNTIYF
size: .; V: TRBV4-1; J: TRBJ2-3; D: TRBD1; DNA: TGCGCCAGCAGCCAAGTGGGACAGCTGCTTGGAGATACGCAGTATTTT; CDR3: CASSQVGQLLGDTQYF
size: once; V: TRBV29-1; J: TRBJ2-1; D: .; DNA: TGCAGCGTTGCCCGGGACTACAATGAGCAGTTCTTC; CDR3: CSVARDYNEQFF
size: once; V: TRBV5-1; J: TRBJ1-1; D: TRBD1; DNA: TGCGCCAGCAGCTTGATGCAGGGGGCTATGAACACTGAAGCTTTCTTT; CDR3: CASSLMQGAMNTEAFF
size: .; V: TRBV30; J: TRBJ2-1; D: TRBD2; DNA: TGTGCCTGGAGTGGAGCGGGAGCCGGGTCCTACAATGAGCAGTTCTTC; CDR3: CAWSGAGAGSYNEQFF
size: .; V: TRBV27; J: TRBJ1-2; D: .; DNA: TGTGCCAGCAGAAATACAGGGTATAACTATGGCTACACCTTC; CDR3: CASRNTGYNYGYTF
size: .; V: TRBV7-2; J: TRBJ1-5; D: .; DNA: TGTGCCAGCAGCTTAGCGGCTGGGAGTGTTCAGCCCCAGCATTTT; CDR3: CASSLAAGSVQPQHF
size: .; V: TRBV7-9; J: TRBJ1-4; D: .; DNA: TGTGCCAGCAGCTTCAACAGGGATAATGAAAAACTGTTTTTT; CDR3: CASSFNRDNEKLFF
size: .; V: TRBV30; J: TRBJ1-2; D: TRBD1; DNA: TGTGCCTGGAGCCGGACAGGTTCCGGCTACACCTTC; CDR3: CAWSRTGSGYTF
size: .; V: TRBV5-4; J: TRBJ1-1; D: TRBD1; DNA: TGTGCCAGCAGCCGCCCGGGACAGGGAGAAGGTTACACTGAAGCTTTCTTT; CDR3: CASSRPGQGEGYTEAFF
size: few; V: TRBV6-5; J: TRBJ2-2; D: .; DNA: TGTGCCAGCAGTTATGTCCAGGGAATCGGCGGGGAGCTGTTTTTT; CDR3: CASSYVQGIGGELFF
size: .; V: TRBV6-4; J: TRBJ2-2; D: .; DNA: TGTGCCAGCAGTGACTCTAGCGGGAACACCGGGGAGCTGTTTTTT; CDR3: CASSDSSGNTGELFF
size: .; V: TRBV12-5; J: TRBJ2-2; D: TRBD2; DNA: TGTGCTAGTGGTTTGGGGCTAGCGGGGGCGCAGAACACCGGGGAGCTGTTTTTT; CDR3: CASGLGLAGAQNTGELFF
size: .; V: TRBV7-8; J: TRBJ2-1; D: .; DNA: TGTGCCAGCAGCTTAAAGCGGTACAATGAGCAGTTCTTC; CDR3: CASSLKRYNEQFF
size: .; V: TRBV6-5; J: TRBJ1-2; D: .; DNA: TGTGCCAGCAGTCGACCCGACAGGAGCTATGGCTACACCTTC; CDR3: CASSRPDRSYGYTF
size: .; V: TRBV29-1; J: TRBJ2-2; D: TRBD1; DNA: TGCAGCGCCCGAGGGGCACAGGGGTTCACCGGGGAGCTGTTTTTT; CDR3: CSARGAQGFTGELFF
size: .; V: TRBV7-2; J: TRBJ1-6; D: TRBD1; DNA: TGTGCCATATCGCAGGGGGCTGGGGAGAATTCACCCCTCCACTTT; CDR3: CAISQGAGENSPLHF
size: once; V: TRBV7-2; J: TRBJ1-5; D: TRBD1; DNA: TGTGCCAGCACCCGGGACAGGGGCCAGCCCCAGCATTTT; CDR3: CASTRDRGQPQHF